Listed below are T cell receptor beta chains from one sample, sequenced in a study of neurological immune-mediated disorders. TCRdb fed the 5' RACE reads into MiXCR, producing one record per CDR3 protein. The sample holds over 75,000 distinct CDR3 sequences, 5.8% seen once. The sequenced sample was PBMCs. The receptors were sampled from a woman aged 55-75 years with multiple sclerosis. Each CDR3 is given with its conserved first and last residue. Fields, in order: CDR3 protein, CDR3 DNA, J gene, clone size, V gene, D gene. D genes are given only for firm matches. Rows give clone size only sometimes, using once, few, many, or a class for an expanded clone.

cdr3_aa: CASSTGTGVTGELFF
cdr3_nt: TGTGCCAGCAGCACTGGGACAGGGGTCACCGGGGAGCTGTTTTTT
j_call: TRBJ2-2
clone_size: NA
v_call: TRBV27
d_call: TRBD1

cdr3_aa: CASSPRVTEGELFF
cdr3_nt: TGTGCCAGCAGCCCGAGGGTGACTGAGGGGGAGCTGTTTTTT
j_call: TRBJ2-2
clone_size: few
v_call: TRBV7-9
d_call: NA

cdr3_aa: CASSLASNIGVETQYF
cdr3_nt: TGCGCCAGCAGCTTGGCTAGCAATATTGGTGTAGAGACCCAGTACTTC
j_call: TRBJ2-5
clone_size: many
v_call: TRBV5-1
d_call: NA

cdr3_aa: CASSIIRADEQYF
cdr3_nt: TGTGCCAGCAGCATAATCAGGGCCGACGAGCAGTACTTC
j_call: TRBJ2-7
clone_size: many
v_call: TRBV7-2
d_call: NA

cdr3_aa: CASSQVGGGTYNSPLHF
cdr3_nt: TGTGCCAGCAGCCAAGTGGGCGGCGGAACCTATAATTCACCCCTCCACTTT
j_call: TRBJ1-6
clone_size: NA
v_call: TRBV7-6
d_call: NA

cdr3_aa: CASRTGTGREETQYF
cdr3_nt: TGTGCCAGCAGAACCGGGACAGGGAGGGAGGAGACCCAGTACTTC
j_call: TRBJ2-5
clone_size: NA
v_call: TRBV4-2
d_call: TRBD1

cdr3_aa: CASSLGQFNQPQHF
cdr3_nt: TGTGCCAGCAGTTTGGGTCAATTCAATCAGCCCCAGCATTTT
j_call: TRBJ1-5
clone_size: many
v_call: TRBV12-3/TRBV12-4
d_call: NA

cdr3_aa: CASSFSRVEETQYF
cdr3_nt: TGTGCCAGCAGCTTCAGCAGGGTCGAAGAGACCCAGTACTTC
j_call: TRBJ2-5
clone_size: many
v_call: TRBV5-6
d_call: NA

cdr3_aa: CSASAGGSPLTQYF
cdr3_nt: TGCAGTGCTAGCGCGGGGGGGTCCCCACTTACGCAGTATTTT
j_call: TRBJ2-3
clone_size: many
v_call: TRBV20-1
d_call: TRBD2

cdr3_aa: CASSLGDDAYEQYF
cdr3_nt: TGCGCCAGCAGCTTGGGGGACGACGCCTACGAGCAGTACTTC
j_call: TRBJ2-7
clone_size: many
v_call: TRBV5-1
d_call: NA

cdr3_aa: CASTGTGHTQYF
cdr3_nt: TGTGCCAGCACCGGGACAGGCCATACGCAGTATTTT
j_call: TRBJ2-3
clone_size: many
v_call: TRBV7-6
d_call: TRBD1

cdr3_aa: CASSSSYGQGIGEQFF
cdr3_nt: TGCGCCAGCAGCTCCTCTTATGGACAGGGTATCGGTGAGCAGTTCTTC
j_call: TRBJ2-1
clone_size: many
v_call: TRBV5-1
d_call: TRBD1

cdr3_aa: CASTSLQGARETQYF
cdr3_nt: TGTGCCAGCACCTCCTTACAGGGGGCGCGAGAGACCCAGTACTTC
j_call: TRBJ2-5
clone_size: many
v_call: TRBV28
d_call: TRBD1

cdr3_aa: CASSYSGVGGYTF
cdr3_nt: TGTGCCAGCAGTTACTCCGGGGTTGGGGGCTACACCTTC
j_call: TRBJ1-2
clone_size: many
v_call: TRBV6-5
d_call: NA

cdr3_aa: CATSRSRQGIGGYTF
cdr3_nt: TGTGCCACCAGCAGATCAAGACAGGGGATTGGAGGCTACACCTTC
j_call: TRBJ1-2
clone_size: many
v_call: TRBV15
d_call: TRBD1

cdr3_aa: CAISDGDRSSYEQYF
cdr3_nt: TGTGCCATCAGTGATGGTGACAGGAGCTCCTACGAGCAGTACTTC
j_call: TRBJ2-7
clone_size: many
v_call: TRBV10-3
d_call: NA

cdr3_aa: CASSHTGSGETQYF
cdr3_nt: TGTGCCAGCAGCCACACAGGCTCCGGGGAGACCCAGTACTTC
j_call: TRBJ2-5
clone_size: many
v_call: TRBV3-1
d_call: NA